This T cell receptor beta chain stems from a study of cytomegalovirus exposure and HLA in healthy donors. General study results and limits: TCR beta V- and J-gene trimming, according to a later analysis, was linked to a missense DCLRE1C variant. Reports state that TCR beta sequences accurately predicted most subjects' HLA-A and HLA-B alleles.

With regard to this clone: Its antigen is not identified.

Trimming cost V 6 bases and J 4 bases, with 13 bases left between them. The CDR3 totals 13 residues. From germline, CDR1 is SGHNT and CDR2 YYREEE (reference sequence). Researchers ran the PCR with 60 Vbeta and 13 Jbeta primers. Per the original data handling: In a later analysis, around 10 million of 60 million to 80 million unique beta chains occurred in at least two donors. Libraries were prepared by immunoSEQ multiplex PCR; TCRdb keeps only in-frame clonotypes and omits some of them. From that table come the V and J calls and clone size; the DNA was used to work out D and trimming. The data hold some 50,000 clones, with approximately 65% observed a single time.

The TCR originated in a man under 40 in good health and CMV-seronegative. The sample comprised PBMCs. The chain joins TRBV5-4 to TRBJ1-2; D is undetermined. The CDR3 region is CASTDSLVYGYTF. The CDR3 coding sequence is TGTGCCAGCACGGACTCTTTAGTCTATGGCTACACCTTC.